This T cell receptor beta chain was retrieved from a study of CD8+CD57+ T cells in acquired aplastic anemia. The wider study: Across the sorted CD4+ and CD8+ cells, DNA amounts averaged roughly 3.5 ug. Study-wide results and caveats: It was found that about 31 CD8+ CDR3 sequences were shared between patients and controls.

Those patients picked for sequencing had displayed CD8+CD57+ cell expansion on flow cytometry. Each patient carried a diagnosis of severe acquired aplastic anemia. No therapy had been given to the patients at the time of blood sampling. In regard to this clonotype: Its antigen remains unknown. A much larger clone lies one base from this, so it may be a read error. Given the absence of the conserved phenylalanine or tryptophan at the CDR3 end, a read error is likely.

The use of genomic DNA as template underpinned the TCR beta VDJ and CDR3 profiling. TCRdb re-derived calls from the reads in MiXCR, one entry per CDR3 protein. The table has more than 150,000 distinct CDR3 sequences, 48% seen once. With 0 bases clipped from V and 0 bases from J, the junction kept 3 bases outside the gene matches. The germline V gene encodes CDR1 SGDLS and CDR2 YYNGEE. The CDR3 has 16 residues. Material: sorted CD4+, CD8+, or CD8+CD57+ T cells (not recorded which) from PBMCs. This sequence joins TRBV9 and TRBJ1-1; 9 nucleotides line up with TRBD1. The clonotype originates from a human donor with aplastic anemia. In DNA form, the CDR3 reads TGTGCCAGCAGCGTAGCCGGGACAGGGATGAACACTGAAGCTTTCCTT. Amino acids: CASSVAGTGMNTEAFL.